The 13 T cell receptor beta chains presented below share a single source sample, sequenced in a study of T cells in Graves' hyperthyroidism and ophthalmopathy. The investigators amplified TCR beta CDR3 regions from RNA transcripts. During a first-round RT-PCR of the TCR CDR3, the HTBI primer set was used. TCRdb reanalysed the multiplex PCR reads using MiXCR and keeps one entry per CDR3 protein. The sample carries 450,000 to 700,000 distinct CDR3 sequences, about half recorded once. Source material: peripheral blood or thyroid tissue (not recorded which). The receptors originated from an adult woman with Graves' disease, either hyperthyroidism or ophthalmopathy (not recorded which).

This clonotype was counted a few times. A read error may be the cause here, since a much bigger clone is one base away. The chain uses TRBV9 and TRBJ1-2; 12 nucleotides match TRBD1. Germline assignment: CDR1 SGDLS and CDR2 YYNGEE. The length of the CDR3 is 15 residues. With 3 bases clipped from V and 8 bases from J, the junction kept 8 bases outside the gene matches. The CDR3 region has the DNA TGTGCCAGCAGCGCCGGGGGACAGGGGGCGCGGGGCTACACCTTC. Its protein is CASSAGGQGARGYTF. Combining the CDR3 with reference TRBV9 and TRBJ1-2 gives the whole variable domain DSGVTQTPKHLITATGQRVTLRCSPRSGDLSVYWYQQSLDQGLQFLIQYYNGEERAKGNILERFSAQQFPDLHSELNLSSLELGDSALYFCASSAGGQGARGYTFGSGTRLTVV.

J is TRBJ1-1 and V is TRBV19; tentative D call: TRBD1 (6 bases). Germline V gene sequence: CDR1 LNHDA, CDR2 SQIVND (reference sequence). CDR3 length: 15 residues. Trimming took off 6 bases at V and 6 bases at J, with 20 bases between the two ends. The CDR3 spells CASSLPGGSNAEAFF. Here the CDR3 DNA reads TGTGCCAGTAGCCTTCCCGGGGGCAGTAACGCTGAAGCTTTCTTT.

This clonotype was counted a single time. This chain joins TRBV19 and TRBJ2-2, with 9 bases that match TRBD2. The germline gives CDR1 LNHDA, CDR2 SQIVND (reference sequence). Trimming cost V 7 bases and J 0 bases; bases outside gene matches: 3. CDR3 length: 15 amino acids. CDR3: CASTVAGANTGELFF. In DNA form, the CDR3 reads TGTGCCAGTACCGTAGCGGGGGCGAACACCGGGGAGCTGTTTTTT. Drawing the rest from reference TRBV19 and TRBJ2-2, the complete variable domain is DGGITQSPKYLFRKEGQNVTLSCEQNLNHDAMYWYRQDPGQGLRLIYYSQIVNDFQKGDIAEGYSVSREKKESFPLTVTSAQKNPTAFYLCASTVAGANTGELFFGEGSRLTVL.

This chain joins TRBV15 and TRBJ1-4; D perhaps matches TRBD1 (5 bases). The CDR3 is 14 amino acids. Germline CDR1 and CDR2: LNHNV and YYDKDF (reference sequence). The V and J ends lost 2 bases and 8 bases respectively, with 12 bases between them. CDR3 residues: CATSRPGRSEKLFF. DNA of the CDR3: TGTGCCACCAGCAGACCGGGACGCTCAGAAAAACTGTTTTTT.

This clonotype occurred a few times. The rearrangement joins TRBV27 to TRBJ1-1, with 7 bases lining up with TRBD1. With 5 bases clipped from V and 0 bases from J, the junction kept 12 bases outside the gene matches. This CDR3 region has 17 residues. Germline V gene data show CDR1 as MNHEY and CDR2 as SMNVEV (reference sequence). CDR3 coding DNA: TGTGCCAGCAGTCCATGGACAGGCGAGGCAATGAACACTGAAGCTTTCTTT. Protein sequence: CASSPWTGEAMNTEAFF.

On this clonotype: The CDR3 carries no conserved terminal phenylalanine or tryptophan, so it likely arises from a read error. The DNA is omitted, as the CDR3 cannot be located on it reliably, and the CDR3 follows TCRdb's listing. This sequence joins TRBV7-8 and TRBJ1-1; TRBD1 was called by the table and not checked on the DNA. Germline assignment: CDR1 SGHVS and CDR2 FQNEAQ. The CDR3 length equals 8 residues, ends included. The CDR3 loop reads CASRRASL.

This chain joins TRBV20-1 and TRBJ1-5; D is unresolved. There are 15 residues in the CDR3. In germline, CDR1 is DFQATT, CDR2 SNEGSKA (reference sequence). V shed 3 bases and J shed 2 bases, with 14 bases lying between them. The CDR3 protein is CSARSREMGNQPQHF. The CDR3 region has the DNA TGCAGTGCTAGGTCAAGGGAGATGGGCAATCAGCCCCAGCATTTT.

This clonotype showed up just once. The DNA of the CDR3 is TGTGCCAGCAGCTTAGTGACAGGGGTATTAAACGAGCAGTACTTC. Protein product: CASSLVTGVLNEQYF. The V and J genes are TRBV7-2 and TRBJ2-7; 8 bases are a match to TRBD1. Germline lookup yields CDR1 SGHTA and CDR2 FQGNSA. V lost 1 base and J lost 5; bases outside the gene matches: 7. CDR3 length equals 15 residues.

The chain combines TRBV20-1 with TRBJ1-5; weak D call: TRBD1 (5 bases). CDR1 is DFQATT, CDR2 SNEGSKA, per germline (reference sequence). The V end was cut by 7 bases, the J end by 14 bases, with 21 bases between. CDR3 size: 12 residues. The CDR3 DNA reads as TGCAGTGTCCGGGGGGGAGATCTGAATGAGCATTTT. Translating gives CSVRGGDLNEHF.

The sample holds many counts of this clonotype. The chain couples TRBV6-6 to TRBJ1-2; 9 nucleotides agree with TRBD1. V was pared by 7 bases and J by 6 bases, with 3 bases of the junction left unmatched. This CDR3 has 12 amino acids. The germline V gene has CDR1 MNHNY and CDR2 SVGAGI (reference sequence). CDR3 sequence (DNA): TGTGCCAGCACCCGGACAGGGGATGGCTACACCTTC. Its translation: CASTRTGDGYTF.

This clonotype counts as medium-sized. This chain connects TRBV4-2 to TRBJ2-7, with unresolved D. Trimming left V 0 bases short and J 3 bases short, with 3 bases between. Germline CDR1 reads LGHNA; CDR2 reads YNFKEQ. This CDR3 spans 12 amino acids. CDR3 in amino acids: CASSQDSYEQYF. Written as DNA, the CDR3 is TGTGCCAGCAGCCAAGATAGCTACGAGCAGTACTTC.

This clonotype has ten or more counts. The V call is TRBV12-3 or TRBV12-4, the J call TRBJ2-7; D unresolved. V was clipped by 3 bases and J by 7 bases, with 10 bases between them. This CDR3 contains 12 residues. The CDR3: CASSFGLPEQYF. The CDR3 nucleotides read TGTGCCAGCAGTTTCGGCCTCCCTGAGCAGTACTTC.

This clonotype was detected many times. The genes are TRBV7-9 and TRBJ2-7; D remains ambiguous. The CDR3 length is 15 residues. Deletions cut 4 bases from V and 4 bases from J, with 17 bases between. In germline, CDR1 is SEHNR, CDR2 FQNEAQ (reference sequence). For the CDR3, the DNA is TGTGCCAGCAGCTCCCCGGACGACGGAGAGTACGAGCAGTACTTC. Translation gives CASSSPDDGEYEQYF.